This entry is about one TCR beta chain. Antigen unknown. Survey-level immunoSEQ v3.0 assays were run. Method: immunoSEQ multiplex PCR; TCRdb's copy keeps in-frame clones and lacks some. The profile shows 30,000 to 50,000 clones, about 88% of them singletons. This sample was taken from a study of long-term antiretroviral therapy in people with HIV. Study at large: Earliest sampling preceded the 2015 immediate-ART recommendation by about a decade. Study-level results: Post-ART, diversity grew, though it stayed under transplant donor control levels. Clones with expansion before ART led the repertoire at all time points.

There are 13 residues in the CDR3. Deletions cut 3 bases from V and 4 bases from J, with 9 bases between. CDR1 is MNHEY and CDR2 is SMNVEV in the germline V gene (reference sequence). The sequence came from a woman between 18 and 30 years old with HIV. The rearrangement links TRBV27 to TRBJ2-5, with D unresolved. The material sequenced was unsorted PBMCs, taken just before starting antiretroviral therapy. Here the CDR3 DNA reads TGTGCCAGCAGTTTGATGGGAAGAGAGACCCAGTACTTC. Translated: CASSLMGRETQYF.